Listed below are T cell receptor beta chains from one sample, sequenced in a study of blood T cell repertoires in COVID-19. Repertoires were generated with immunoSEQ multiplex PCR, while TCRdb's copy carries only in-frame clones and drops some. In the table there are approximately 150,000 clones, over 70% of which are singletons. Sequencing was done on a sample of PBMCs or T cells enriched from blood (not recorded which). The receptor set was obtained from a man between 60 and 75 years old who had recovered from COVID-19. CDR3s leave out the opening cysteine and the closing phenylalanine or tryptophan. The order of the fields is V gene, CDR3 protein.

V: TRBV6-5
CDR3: ASGLTGGANVLT

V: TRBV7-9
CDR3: ASSLPQGNEQF

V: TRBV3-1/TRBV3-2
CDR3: ASSRGGSLHEQY

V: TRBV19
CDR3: ASSVEGVSGNTIY

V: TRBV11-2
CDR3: ASSRVGTSGSYEQY

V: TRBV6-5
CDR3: ASSRGLAGDEKLF

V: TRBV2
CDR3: ASSEGGGHSNSPLH

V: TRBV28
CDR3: ASLSGRAGGYT

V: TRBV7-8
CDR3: ASSSGGGPGANVLT

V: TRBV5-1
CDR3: ASSYQTGQNYGYT

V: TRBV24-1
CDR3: ATSDLSGRGSGETQY

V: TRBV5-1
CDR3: ASSLALNEKLF